The sequence of this T cell receptor beta chain was determined in a study of blood T cell repertoires in COVID-19 (dated by TCRdb to between 2020 and 2021). For the wider study: Samples covering the acute and convalescent phases of COVID-19 were provided by collaborators in the United States, Italy and Spain. The material from the prospective study consisted of cDNA or gDNA derived from T cells, B-cell-depleted T cells, or PBMCs. The dataset comprised deeply sampled blood TCRbeta repertoires from subjects exposed to, actively infected with, or recovered from COVID-19. The repertoires were made available in a free public database intended to serve as a resource for research on the immune response to SARS-CoV-2. Samples came from the ongoing ImmuneRACE study (first 160 participants) plus 1,254 subjects from 6 global collaborators. Nearly every sample came with metadata listing a de-identified subject ID, COVID-19 status, age in years and sex. Where available, HLA class I and class II types were obtained from metadata supplied by the sample provider rather than from assay-based typing. Study-wide findings and limitations: The amount of clinical and demographic metadata varied by source and participant and was provided uncurated.

At one collaborating source in Seattle, patients were enrolled during active infection and were followed longitudinally through the course of disease. Collaborating institutions collected whole blood in K2EDTA tubes following their own protocols. For TCRbeta analysis, collaborators shipped samples in one of three forms: frozen whole blood, isolated PBMCs, or DNA extracted from either of those sample types. In the case of this clone: Its target antigen remains unknown. One junction end disagrees with the germline gene, perhaps due to a read error.

CDR1 SQVTM and CDR2 ANQGSEA are derived from the germline V gene. The CDR3 holds 14 amino acids from the cysteine to the phenylalanine. Here the CDR3 DNA is all that survives: 42 bases in frame from base 1. TCRbeta CDR3 regions were amplified from genomic DNA by means of the immunoSEQ Assay, a bias-controlled multiplex PCR. The published analysis was carried out like this. The number of nucleated cells in each sample was estimated from the amplification of reference gene primers within the assay. To quantify the absolute abundance of each unique TCRbeta CDR3 rearrangement, sequence reads were collapsed and filtered. For each sample, productive Simpson clonality was calculated by taking the square root of Simpson's diversity index across productive rearrangements. In its TCRdb copy, this immuneACCESS table keeps in-frame sequences only and misses some clones. Where compared with another copy, unresolved V genes explain less than half of these, and the others have no known cause. V, J and clone size were drawn from that table, and D and trimming were deduced from the DNA. This sample lists 100,000 to 150,000 clones; roughly 72% were detected once. The top ten constitute about 6.3% of the sample.

The sample comprised peripheral blood. The TCR was taken from a man older than 75 with COVID-19, enrolled during active disease. Rearrangement joined TRBV29-1 to TRBJ2-3; a stretch of 10 junction bases matches TRBD2. The CDR3 region reads CSVPPSGRPDTQYF. In nucleotide form, the sequence is TGCAGCGTGCCCCCTAGCGGGAGACCAGACACGCAGTATTTT.